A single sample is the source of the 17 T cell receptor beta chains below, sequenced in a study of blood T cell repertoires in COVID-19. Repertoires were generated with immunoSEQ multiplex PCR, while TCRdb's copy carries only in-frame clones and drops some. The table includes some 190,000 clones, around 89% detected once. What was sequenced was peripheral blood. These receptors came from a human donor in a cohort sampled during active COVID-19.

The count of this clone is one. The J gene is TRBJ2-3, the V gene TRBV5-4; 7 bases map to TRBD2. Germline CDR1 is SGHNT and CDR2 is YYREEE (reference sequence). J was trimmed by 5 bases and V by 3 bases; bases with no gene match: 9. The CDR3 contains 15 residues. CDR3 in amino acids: CASSSLSGMQDTQYF. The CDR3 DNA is TGTGCCAGCAGCTCACTCAGCGGGATGCAAGATACGCAGTATTTT.

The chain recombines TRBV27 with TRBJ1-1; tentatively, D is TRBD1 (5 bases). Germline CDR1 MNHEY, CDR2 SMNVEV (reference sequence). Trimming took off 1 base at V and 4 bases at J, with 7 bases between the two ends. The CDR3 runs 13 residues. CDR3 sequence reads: CASSLYRSTEAFF. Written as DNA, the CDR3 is TGTGCCAGCAGTTTATACAGGAGCACTGAAGCTTTCTTT.

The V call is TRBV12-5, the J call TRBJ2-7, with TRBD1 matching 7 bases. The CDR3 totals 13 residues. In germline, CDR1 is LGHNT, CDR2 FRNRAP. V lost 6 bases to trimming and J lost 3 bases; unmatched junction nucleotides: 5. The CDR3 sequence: CASGTGTVYEQYF. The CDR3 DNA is TGTGCTAGTGGGACCGGGACAGTCTACGAGCAGTACTTC.

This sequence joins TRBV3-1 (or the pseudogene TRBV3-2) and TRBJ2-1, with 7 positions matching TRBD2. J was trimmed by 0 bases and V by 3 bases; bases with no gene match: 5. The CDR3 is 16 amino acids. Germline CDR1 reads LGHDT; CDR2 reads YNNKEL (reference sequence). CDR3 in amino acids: CASSHEGGSSYNEQFF. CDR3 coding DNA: TGTGCCAGCAGCCATGAAGGCGGGAGCTCCTACAATGAGCAGTTCTTC.

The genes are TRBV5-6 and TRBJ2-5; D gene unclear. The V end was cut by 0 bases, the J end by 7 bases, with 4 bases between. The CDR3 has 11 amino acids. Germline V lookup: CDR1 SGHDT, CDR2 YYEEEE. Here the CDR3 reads CASSLGPTQYF. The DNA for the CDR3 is TGTGCCAGCAGCTTGGGGCCGACCCAGTACTTC.

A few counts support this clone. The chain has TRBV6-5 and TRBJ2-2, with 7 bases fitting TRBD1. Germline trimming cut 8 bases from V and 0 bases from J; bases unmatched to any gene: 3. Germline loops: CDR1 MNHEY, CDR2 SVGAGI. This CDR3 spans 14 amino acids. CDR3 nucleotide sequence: TGTGCCAGCTGGGACAGCGCGAACACCGGGGAGCTGTTTTTT. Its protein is CASWDSANTGELFF.

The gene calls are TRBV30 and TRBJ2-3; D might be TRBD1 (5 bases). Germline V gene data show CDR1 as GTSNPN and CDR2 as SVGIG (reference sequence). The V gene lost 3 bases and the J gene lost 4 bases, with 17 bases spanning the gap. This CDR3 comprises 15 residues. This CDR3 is CAWRRQGARADTQYF. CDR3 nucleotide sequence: TGTGCCTGGAGACGTCAGGGCGCAAGGGCAGATACGCAGTATTTT.

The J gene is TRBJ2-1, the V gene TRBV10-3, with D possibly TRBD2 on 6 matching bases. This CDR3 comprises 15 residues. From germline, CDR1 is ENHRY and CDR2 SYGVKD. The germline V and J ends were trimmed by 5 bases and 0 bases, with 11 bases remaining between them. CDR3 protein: CAISNRDSSYNEQFF. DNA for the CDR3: TGTGCCATCAGTAACCGGGACTCCTCCTACAATGAGCAGTTCTTC.

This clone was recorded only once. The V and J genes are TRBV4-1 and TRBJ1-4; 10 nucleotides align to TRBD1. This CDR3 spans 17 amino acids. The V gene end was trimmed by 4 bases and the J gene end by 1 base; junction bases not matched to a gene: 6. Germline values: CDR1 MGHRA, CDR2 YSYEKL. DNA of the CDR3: TGCGCCAGCAGCCCCCGGGACAGGGGCCTAACTAATGAAAAACTGTTTTTT. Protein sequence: CASSPRDRGLTNEKLFF.

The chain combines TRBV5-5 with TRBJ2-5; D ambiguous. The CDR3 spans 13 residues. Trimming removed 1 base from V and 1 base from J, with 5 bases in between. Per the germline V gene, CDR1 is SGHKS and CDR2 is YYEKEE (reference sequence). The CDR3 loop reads CASSLSSQETQYF. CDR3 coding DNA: TGTGCCAGCAGCTTGTCCAGCCAAGAGACCCAGTACTTC.

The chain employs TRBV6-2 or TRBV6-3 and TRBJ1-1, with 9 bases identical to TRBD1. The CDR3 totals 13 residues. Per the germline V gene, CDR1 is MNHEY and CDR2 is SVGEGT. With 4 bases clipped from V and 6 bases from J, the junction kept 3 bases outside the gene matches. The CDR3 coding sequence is TGTGCCAGCAGTTCGACAGGGGGTCCTGAAGCTTTCTTT. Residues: CASSSTGGPEAFF.

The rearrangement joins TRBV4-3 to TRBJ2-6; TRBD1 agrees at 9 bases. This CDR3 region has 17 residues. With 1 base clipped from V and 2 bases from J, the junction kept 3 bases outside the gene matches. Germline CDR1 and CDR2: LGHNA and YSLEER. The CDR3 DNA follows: TGCGCCAGCAGCCAAGCCAACAGGGGGCCTGGGGCCAACGTCCTGACTTTC. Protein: CASSQANRGPGANVLTF.

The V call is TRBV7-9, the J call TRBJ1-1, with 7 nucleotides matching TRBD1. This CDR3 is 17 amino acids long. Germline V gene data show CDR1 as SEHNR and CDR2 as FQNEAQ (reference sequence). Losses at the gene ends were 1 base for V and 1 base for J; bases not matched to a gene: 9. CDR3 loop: CASSLDFPGGENTEAFF. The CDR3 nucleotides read TGTGCCAGCAGCTTAGATTTTCCAGGGGGAGAGAACACTGAAGCTTTCTTT.

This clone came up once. The CDR3 loop reads CSAPNDREQYF. The CDR3 nucleotides are TGCAGTGCTCCCAACGACAGGGAGCAGTACTTC. The chain recombines TRBV20-1 with TRBJ2-7; tentatively, D is TRBD1 (6 bases). The germline CDR1 and CDR2 sequences are DFQATT and SNEGSKA (reference sequence). Trimming removed 5 bases at V and 7 bases at J, with 12 bases between. The CDR3 is made up of 11 amino acids.

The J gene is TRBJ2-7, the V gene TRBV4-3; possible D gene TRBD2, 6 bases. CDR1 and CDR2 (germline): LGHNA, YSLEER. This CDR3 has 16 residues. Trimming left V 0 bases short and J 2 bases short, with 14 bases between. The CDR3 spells CASSQDYGGVTYEQYF. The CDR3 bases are TGCGCCAGCAGCCAAGATTACGGGGGAGTTACCTACGAGCAGTACTTC.

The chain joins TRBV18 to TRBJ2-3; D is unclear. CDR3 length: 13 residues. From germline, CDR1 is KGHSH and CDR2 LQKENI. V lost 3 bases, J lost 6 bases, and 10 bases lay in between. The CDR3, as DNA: TGTGCCAGCTCACCCTCGAGGATTGATACGCAGTATTTT. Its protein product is CASSPSRIDTQYF.

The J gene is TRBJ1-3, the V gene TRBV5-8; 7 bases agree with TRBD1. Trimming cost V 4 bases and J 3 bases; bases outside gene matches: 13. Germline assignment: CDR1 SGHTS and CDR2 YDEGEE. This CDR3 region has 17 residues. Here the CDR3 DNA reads TGTGCCAGCAGCCCTCCCCCGGGACAGTCAGTTGGAAACACCATATATTTT. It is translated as CASSPPPGQSVGNTIYF.